This TCR beta chain is from a study of T cells expressing NK-cell markers. Using the 5' RACE reads, TCRdb records one entry per CDR3 protein without DNA. The sample data list under 500,000 distinct CDR3 sequences. The CDR3 extends over 14 amino acids. The germline V gene has CDR1 DFQATT and CDR2 SNEGSKA (reference sequence). Input material: blood T cells: a sorted CD56 or NKG2C T cell subset, CD4+ or CD8+ T cells, or bulk PBMC T cells (not recorded which). This chain joins TRBV20-1 and TRBJ1-5. The TCR comes from a woman aged 18-70 years in good health. CDR3 sequence: CSAEPPGPAGPQHF.